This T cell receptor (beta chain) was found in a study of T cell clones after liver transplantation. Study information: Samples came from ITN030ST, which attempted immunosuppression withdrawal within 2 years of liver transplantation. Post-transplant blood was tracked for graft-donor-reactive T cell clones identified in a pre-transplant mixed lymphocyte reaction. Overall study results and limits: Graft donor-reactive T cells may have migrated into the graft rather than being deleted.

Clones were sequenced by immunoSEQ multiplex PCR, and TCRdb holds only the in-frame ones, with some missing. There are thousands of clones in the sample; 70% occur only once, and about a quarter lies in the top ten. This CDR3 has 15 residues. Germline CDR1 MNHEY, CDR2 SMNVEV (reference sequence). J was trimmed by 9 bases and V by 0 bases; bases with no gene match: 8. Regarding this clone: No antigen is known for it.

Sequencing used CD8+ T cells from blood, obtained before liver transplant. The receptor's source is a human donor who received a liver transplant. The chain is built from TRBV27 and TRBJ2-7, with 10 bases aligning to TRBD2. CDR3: CASSLSGSGGLGQYF. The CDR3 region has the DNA TGTGCCAGCAGTTTATCTGGTAGCGGGGGGTTAGGGCAGTACTTC.